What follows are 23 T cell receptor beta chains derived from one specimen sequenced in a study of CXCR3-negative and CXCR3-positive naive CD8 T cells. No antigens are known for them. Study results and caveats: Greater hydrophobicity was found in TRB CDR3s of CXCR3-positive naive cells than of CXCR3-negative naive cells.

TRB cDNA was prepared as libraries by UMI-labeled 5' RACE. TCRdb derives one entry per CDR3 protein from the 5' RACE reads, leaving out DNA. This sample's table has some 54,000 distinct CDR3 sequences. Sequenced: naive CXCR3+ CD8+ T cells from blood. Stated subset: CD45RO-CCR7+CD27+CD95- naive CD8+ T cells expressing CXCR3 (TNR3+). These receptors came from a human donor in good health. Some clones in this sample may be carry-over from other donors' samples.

The CDR3 reads CASSSIRQGKASYEQYF. J is TRBJ2-7 and V is TRBV11-2; the TCRdb call, TRBD1, lacks DNA for checking. The CDR3 is 17 amino acids. Germline CDR1 reads SGHAT; CDR2 reads FQNNGV. Based on the CDR3 plus reference TRBV11-2 and TRBJ2-7, the full variable domain is EAGVAQSPRYKIIEKRQSVAFWCNPISGHATLYWYQQILGQGPKLLIQFQNNGVVDDSQLPKDRFSAERLKGVDSTLKIQPAKLEDSAVYLCASSSIRQGKASYEQYFGPGTRLTVT.

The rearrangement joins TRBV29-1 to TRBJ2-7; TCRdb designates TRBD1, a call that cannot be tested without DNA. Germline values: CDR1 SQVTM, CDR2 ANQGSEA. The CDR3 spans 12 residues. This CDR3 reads CSPRDAPYEQYF.

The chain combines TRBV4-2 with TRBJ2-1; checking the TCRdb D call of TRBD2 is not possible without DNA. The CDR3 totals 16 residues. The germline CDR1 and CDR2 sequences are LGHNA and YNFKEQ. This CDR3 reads CASSPRATSSYNEQFF.

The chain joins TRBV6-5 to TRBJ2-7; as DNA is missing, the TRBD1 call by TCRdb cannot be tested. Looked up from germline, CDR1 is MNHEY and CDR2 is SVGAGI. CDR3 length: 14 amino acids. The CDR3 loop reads CASTLTGGMGEQYF.

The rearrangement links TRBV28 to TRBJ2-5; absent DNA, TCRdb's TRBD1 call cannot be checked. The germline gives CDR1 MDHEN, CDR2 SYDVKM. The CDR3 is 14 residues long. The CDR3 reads CASIPRDIVQTQYF.

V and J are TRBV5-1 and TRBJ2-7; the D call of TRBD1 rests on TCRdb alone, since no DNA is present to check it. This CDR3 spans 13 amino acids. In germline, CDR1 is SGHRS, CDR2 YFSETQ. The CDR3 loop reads CASSYRANYEQYF. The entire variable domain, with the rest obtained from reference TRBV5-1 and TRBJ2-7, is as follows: KAGVTQTPRYLIKTRGQQVTLSCSPISGHRSVSWYQQTPGQGLQFLFEYFSETQRNKGNFPGRFSGRQFSNSRSEMNVSTLELGDSALYLCASSYRANYEQYFGPGTRLTVT.

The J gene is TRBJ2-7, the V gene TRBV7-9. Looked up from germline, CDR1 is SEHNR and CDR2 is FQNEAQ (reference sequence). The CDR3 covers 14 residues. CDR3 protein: CASSVVGSAYEQYF.

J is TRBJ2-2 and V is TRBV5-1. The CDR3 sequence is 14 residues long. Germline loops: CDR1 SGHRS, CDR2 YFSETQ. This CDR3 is CASSMDRVTGELFF.

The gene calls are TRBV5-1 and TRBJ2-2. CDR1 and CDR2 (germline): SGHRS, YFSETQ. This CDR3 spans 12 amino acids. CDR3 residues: CASSFSSGELFF.

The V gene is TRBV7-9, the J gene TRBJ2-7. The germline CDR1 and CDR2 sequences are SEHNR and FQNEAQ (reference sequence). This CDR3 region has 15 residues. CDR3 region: CASSLVGEATYEQYF.

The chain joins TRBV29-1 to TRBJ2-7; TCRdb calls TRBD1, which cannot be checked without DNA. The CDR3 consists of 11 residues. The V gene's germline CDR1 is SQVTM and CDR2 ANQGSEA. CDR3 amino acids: CSAAGGSEQYF.

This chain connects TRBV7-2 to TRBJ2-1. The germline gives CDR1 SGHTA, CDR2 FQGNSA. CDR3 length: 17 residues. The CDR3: CASSLAVLLSSYNEQFF.

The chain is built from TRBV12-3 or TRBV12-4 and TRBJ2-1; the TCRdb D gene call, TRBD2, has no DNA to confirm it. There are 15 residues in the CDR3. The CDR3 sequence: CASSPSGRPYNEQFF.

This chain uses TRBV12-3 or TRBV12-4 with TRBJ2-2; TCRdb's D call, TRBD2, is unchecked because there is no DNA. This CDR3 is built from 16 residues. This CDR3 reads CASRPPSGSHTGELFF.

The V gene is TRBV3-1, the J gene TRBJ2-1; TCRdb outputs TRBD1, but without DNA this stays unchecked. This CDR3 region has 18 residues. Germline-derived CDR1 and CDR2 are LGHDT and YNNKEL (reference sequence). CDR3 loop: CASSQEEFERTGPGEQFF.

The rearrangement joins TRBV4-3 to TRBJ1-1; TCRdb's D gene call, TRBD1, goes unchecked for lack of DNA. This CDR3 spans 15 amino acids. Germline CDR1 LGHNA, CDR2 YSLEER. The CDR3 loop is CASSHGRGLSTEAFF.

The CDR3: CASGVGTLSYEQYF. This chain uses TRBV5-1 with TRBJ2-7. The CDR3 is 14 amino acids. Germline lookup yields CDR1 SGHRS and CDR2 YFSETQ.

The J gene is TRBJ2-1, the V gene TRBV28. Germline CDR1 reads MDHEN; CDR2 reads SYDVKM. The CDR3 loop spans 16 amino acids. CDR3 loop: CASSSERGSSYNEQFF.

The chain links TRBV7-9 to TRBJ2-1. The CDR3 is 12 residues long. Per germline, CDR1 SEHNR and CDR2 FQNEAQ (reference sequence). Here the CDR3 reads CASSHMADEQFF. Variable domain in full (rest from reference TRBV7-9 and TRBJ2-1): DTGVSQNPRHKITKRGQNVTFRCDPISEHNRLYWYRQTLGQGPEFLTYFQNEAQLEKSRLLSDRFSAERPKGSFSTLEIQRTEQGDSAMYLCASSHMADEQFFGPGTRLTVL.

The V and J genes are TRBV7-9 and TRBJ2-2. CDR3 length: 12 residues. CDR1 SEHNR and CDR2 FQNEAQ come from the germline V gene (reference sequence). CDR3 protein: CASRTHTGELFF.

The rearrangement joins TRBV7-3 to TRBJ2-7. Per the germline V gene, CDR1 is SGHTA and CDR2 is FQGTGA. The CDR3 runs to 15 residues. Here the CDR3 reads CASSLFAGGSYEQYF.

The CDR3 loop is CASSLRDPTYEQYF. The chain links TRBV11-2 to TRBJ2-7; the TRBD1 assignment by TCRdb is unverifiable without DNA. The germline gives CDR1 SGHAT, CDR2 FQNNGV. The CDR3 has 14 residues.

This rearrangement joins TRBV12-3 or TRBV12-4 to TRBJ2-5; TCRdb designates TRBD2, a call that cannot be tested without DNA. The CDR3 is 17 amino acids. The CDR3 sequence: CASSQPLAGGIQETQYF.